One and the same sample provided the 10 T cell receptor beta chains below, sequenced in a study of Ad26.COV2.S vaccination and SARS-CoV-2 variants. The protocol was immunoSEQ multiplex PCR, while the TCRdb copy is restricted to in-frame clones and leaves out a portion. The sample consists of more than 400,000 clones, 90% of them appearing once. Indicated treatment: around 19 received Ad26.COV2.S at low or high dose, single or two shots; roughly 5 received placebo; per-sample allocation not given. Day 63 after the first vaccine or placebo injection was the time point for sampling. The sequencing here drew on peripheral blood, taken in a trial of Ad26.COV2.S vaccine versus placebo. These receptors all come from a person aged 18-65 years who received the Ad26.COV2.S COVID-19 vaccine or a placebo.

As concerns this clone: One end of the junction varies from germline; a read error may be responsible. CDR3 sequence reads: CSVEASGGYEQYF. The CDR3 DNA reads TGCAGCGTCGAAGCCTCAGGGGGCTACGAGCAGTACTTC. The gene calls are TRBV29-1 and TRBJ2-7; 7 bases are a match to TRBD1. The CDR3 is 13 residues long. CDR1 and CDR2 (germline): SQVTM, ANQGSEA.

V and J are TRBV3-1 (or the pseudogene TRBV3-2) and TRBJ2-1; D is perhaps TRBD1 (8 bases). CDR1 and CDR2 from the germline V gene are LGHDT and YNNKEL (reference sequence). This CDR3 is 14 amino acids long. The V and J ends lost 8 bases and 8 bases respectively, with 19 bases between them. CDR3 nucleotides: TGTGCCAGCGGCCCAGGACAGGGAGGGCATGAGCAGTTCTTC. Its protein is CASGPGQGGHEQFF.

The chain recombines TRBV5-1 with TRBJ2-7; 7 positions agree with TRBD2. Germline CDR1 reads SGHRS; CDR2 reads YFSETQ. The CDR3 length is 12 residues. J was trimmed by 3 bases and V by 4 bases; bases with no gene match: 1. CDR3 sequence reads: CASSGEGYEQYF. CDR3 nucleotides: TGCGCCAGCAGCGGGGAGGGCTACGAGCAGTACTTC.

The genes are TRBV28 and TRBJ2-1, with 8 bases identical to TRBD1. Germline V gene sequence: CDR1 MDHEN, CDR2 SYDVKM. J was trimmed by 0 bases and V by 3 bases; bases with no gene match: 4. The CDR3 is 16 residues long. In nucleotides, the CDR3 is TGTGCCAGCAGTTTTAGGGACAGGAACTCCTACAATGAGCAGTTCTTC. This sequence encodes CASSFRDRNSYNEQFF.

The rearrangement links TRBV28 to TRBJ1-2; TRBD1 might be the D (5 bases). Germline values: CDR1 MDHEN, CDR2 SYDVKM. V lost 6 bases to trimming and J lost 6 bases, with 17 bases between them. This CDR3 comprises 14 residues. CDR3 nucleotides: TGTGCCAGCAGCTATAGCGACAGCAGACATGGCTACACCTTC. Translated: CASSYSDSRHGYTF.

This chain uses TRBV3-1 (or the pseudogene TRBV3-2) with TRBJ2-7, with D perhaps TRBD1 (6 bases). This CDR3 is 15 amino acids long. Germline V gives CDR1 LGHDT, CDR2 YNNKEL (reference sequence). The V end was cut by 2 bases, the J end by 6 bases, with 17 bases between. CDR3 sequence reads: CASSQNQGYVSEQYF. The CDR3, as DNA: TGTGCCAGCAGCCAAAATCAGGGGTATGTAAGCGAGCAGTACTTC.

This chain connects TRBV15 to TRBJ2-2, with TRBD1 identical over 7 bases. The CDR3 covers 16 residues. The V gene end was trimmed by 3 bases and the J gene end by 2 bases; junction bases not matched to a gene: 6. CDR1 LNHNV and CDR2 YYDKDF come from the germline V gene (reference sequence). The CDR3 loop reads CATSSADRVNTGELFF. CDR3 sequence (DNA): TGTGCCACCAGCAGTGCCGACAGGGTCAACACCGGGGAGCTGTTTTTT.

J is TRBJ1-4 and V is TRBV19, with 9 bases that match TRBD1. Trimming removed 8 bases from V and 6 bases from J; junction bases left unmatched: 7. This CDR3 is built from 14 residues. Germline values: CDR1 LNHDA, CDR2 SQIVND (reference sequence). For the CDR3, the DNA is TGTGCCAGTTCTGCCTGGGACAGGGATGAAAAACTGTTTTTT. Translated: CASSAWDRDEKLFF.

The rearrangement uses TRBV20-1 and TRBJ1-5; 9 bases fit TRBD1. V lost 3 bases to trimming and J lost 12 bases; unmatched junction nucleotides: 6. Per the germline V gene, CDR1 is DFQATT and CDR2 is SNEGSKA (reference sequence). The CDR3 has 12 residues. Here the CDR3 DNA reads TGCAGTGCTAGTGACAGGGGGACCGTCCAGCATTTT. This sequence encodes CSASDRGTVQHF.

This chain connects TRBV5-8 to TRBJ2-4; 11 nucleotides align to TRBD1. Looked up from germline, CDR1 is SGHTS and CDR2 is YDEGEE. The CDR3 totals 19 residues. Trimming removed 3 bases from V and 0 bases from J; junction bases left unmatched: 11. CDR3 DNA sequence: TGTGCCAGCAGCTATTGGACAGGGGGCGTCCGATTAGCCAAAAACATTCAGTACTTC. This translates into CASSYWTGGVRLAKNIQYF.